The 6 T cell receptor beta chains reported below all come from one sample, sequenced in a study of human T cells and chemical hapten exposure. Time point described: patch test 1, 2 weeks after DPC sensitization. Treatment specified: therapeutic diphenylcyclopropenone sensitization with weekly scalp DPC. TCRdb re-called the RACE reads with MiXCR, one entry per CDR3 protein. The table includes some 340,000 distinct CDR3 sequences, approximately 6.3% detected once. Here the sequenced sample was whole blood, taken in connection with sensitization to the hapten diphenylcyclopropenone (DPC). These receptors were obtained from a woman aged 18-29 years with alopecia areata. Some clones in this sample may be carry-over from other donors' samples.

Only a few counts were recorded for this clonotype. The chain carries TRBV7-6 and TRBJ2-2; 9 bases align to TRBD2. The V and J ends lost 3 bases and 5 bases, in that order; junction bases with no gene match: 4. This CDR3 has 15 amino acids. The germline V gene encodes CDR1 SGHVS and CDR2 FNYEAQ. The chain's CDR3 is CASSFSGGLTGELFF. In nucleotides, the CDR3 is TGTGCCAGCAGCTTTAGCGGGGGACTAACCGGGGAGCTGTTTTTT. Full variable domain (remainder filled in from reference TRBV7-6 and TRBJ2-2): GAGVSQSPRYKVTKRGQDVALRCDPISGHVSLYWYRQALGQGPEFLTYFNYEAQQDKSGLPNDRFSAERPEGSISTLTIQRTEQRDSAMYRCASSFSGGLTGELFFGEGSRLTVL.

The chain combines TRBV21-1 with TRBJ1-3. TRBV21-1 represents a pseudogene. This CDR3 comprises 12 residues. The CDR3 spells CASSKPSPTIYF. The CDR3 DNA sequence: TGTGCCAGCAGCAAACCCTCCCCCACCATATATTTT.

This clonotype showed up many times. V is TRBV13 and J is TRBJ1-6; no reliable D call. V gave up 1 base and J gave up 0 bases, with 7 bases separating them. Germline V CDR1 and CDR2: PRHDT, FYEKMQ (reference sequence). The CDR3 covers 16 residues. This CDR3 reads CASSLEKGSYNSPLHF. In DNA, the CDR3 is TGTGCCAGCAGCTTAGAGAAGGGCTCCTATAATTCACCCCTCCACTTT.

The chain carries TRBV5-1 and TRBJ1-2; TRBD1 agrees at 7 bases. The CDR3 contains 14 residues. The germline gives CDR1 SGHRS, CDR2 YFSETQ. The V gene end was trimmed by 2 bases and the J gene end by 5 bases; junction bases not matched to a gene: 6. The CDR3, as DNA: TGCGCCAGCAGCTTACCGGGACAGAAGTATGGCTACACCTTC. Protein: CASSLPGQKYGYTF.

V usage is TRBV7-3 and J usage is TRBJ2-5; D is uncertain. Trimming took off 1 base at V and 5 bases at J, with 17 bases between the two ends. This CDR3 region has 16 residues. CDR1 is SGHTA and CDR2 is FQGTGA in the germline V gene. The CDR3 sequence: CASSLMDVKTGETQYF. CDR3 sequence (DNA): TGTGCCAGCAGCTTAATGGACGTCAAGACTGGTGAGACCCAGTACTTC.

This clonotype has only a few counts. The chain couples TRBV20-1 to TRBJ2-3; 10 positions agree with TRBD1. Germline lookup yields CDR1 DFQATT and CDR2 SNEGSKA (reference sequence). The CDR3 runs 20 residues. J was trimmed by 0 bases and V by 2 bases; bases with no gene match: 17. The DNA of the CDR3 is TGCAGTGCTAGACCGAGCGCAATATACCCGGGACAGGGGAGCACAGATACGCAGTATTTT. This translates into CSARPSAIYPGQGSTDTQYF.